This T cell receptor beta chain was identified in a study of T cell repertoires in cytomegalovirus infection. Study-level information: Recently identified HLA-C-restricted and well-studied HLA-B-restricted CMV epitopes were used. Signatures in public TCR beta sequences pointed to both CMV infection and matching HLA type.

In TCRdb, the reads were re-called with MiXCR into one record per CDR3 protein. Here the sample spans about 470,000 distinct CDR3 sequences, about 42% being singletons. This CDR3 is 15 amino acids long. The germline CDR1 and CDR2 sequences are SGHTA and FQGNSA. Trimming took off 11 bases at V and 1 base at J, with 15 bases between the two ends. Study outcomes and limitations: Ex vivo, HLA-C-restricted CMV-specific TCR beta clonotypes prevailed over the rest of the response. The study identified carriers of CMV plus the relevant HLA from cumulative public TCR beta family frequency.

To note about this clonotype: The antigen remains undetermined.

The TCR originated in a human donor in good health (CMV status not recorded). Some clones in this sample may be carry-over from other donors' samples. The rearrangement links TRBV7-2 to TRBJ1-6; the D gene is possibly TRBD1 (6 bases). Sequencing used cultured PBMCs, obtained from culture after CMV antigen stimulation. The CDR3 nucleotides read TGTGCCTGTAGACGCAGGGGATCCTATAATTCACCCCTCCACTTT. Its protein product is CACRRRGSYNSPLHF. Supplemented by reference TRBV7-2 and TRBJ1-6, the full variable domain reads GAGVSQSPSNKVTEKGKDVELRCDPISGHTALYWYRQSLGQGLEFLIYFQGNSAPDKSGLPSDRFSAERTGGSVSTLTIQRTQQEDSAVYLCACRRRGSYNSPLHFGNGTRLTVT.